The 23 T cell receptor beta chains below come from one sample, sequenced in a study of blood T cell repertoires in COVID-19. The protocol was immunoSEQ multiplex PCR, while the TCRdb copy is restricted to in-frame clones and leaves out a portion. The sample yields 200,000 to 250,000 clones, about 80% seen once. Sequenced: peripheral blood. The receptors shown here come from a woman in her 30s who had recovered from COVID-19.

The chain couples TRBV2 to TRBJ2-7; no definite D call. Germline V gene data show CDR1 as SNHLY and CDR2 as FYNNEI. The CDR3 runs 12 residues. V gave up 5 bases and J gave up 9 bases, with 14 bases separating them. CDR3 nucleotide sequence: TGTGCCAGCAGTCCGGTCAACCGCGGGCAGTACTTC. Translating gives CASSPVNRGQYF.

The chain carries TRBV6-5 and TRBJ1-3; D is perhaps TRBD1 (5 bases). V lost 2 bases and J 0 bases, leaving 8 bases between the germline ends. CDR3 length equals 15 residues. The germline CDR1 and CDR2 sequences are MNHEY and SVGAGI. The CDR3 DNA is TGTGCCAGCAGTTACACAGGAGTCTCTGGAAACACCATATATTTT. This sequence encodes CASSYTGVSGNTIYF.

The genes are TRBV5-5 and TRBJ2-1; TRBD1 matches at 8 bases. V was pared by 4 bases and J by 7 bases, with 10 bases of the junction left unmatched. Germline loops: CDR1 SGHKS, CDR2 YYEKEE (reference sequence). This CDR3 has 15 amino acids. The CDR3 reads CASSVLETGVNEQFF. For the CDR3, the DNA is TGTGCCAGCAGCGTTTTGGAGACAGGGGTGAATGAGCAGTTCTTC.

The rearrangement joins TRBV18 to TRBJ2-7; 8 bases are shared with TRBD2. After removal of 3 bases from V and 7 bases from J, the junction contained 8 bases not matched to a gene. Looked up from germline, CDR1 is KGHSH and CDR2 is LQKENI. The CDR3 loop spans 14 amino acids. CDR3 residues: CASSPTRVAGEQYF. For the CDR3, the DNA is TGTGCCAGCTCACCTACGAGGGTAGCGGGAGAGCAGTACTTC.

The chain has TRBV6-6 and TRBJ1-1; 10 nucleotides line up with TRBD1. The germline V gene encodes CDR1 MNHNY and CDR2 SVGAGI (reference sequence). Unmatched junction bases numbered 2, after V lost 2 bases and J lost 2 bases. The CDR3 has 15 residues. CDR3 DNA: TGTGCCAGCAGTTACGAGACAGGGGGCAACACTGAAGCTTTCTTT. Translation: CASSYETGGNTEAFF.

The chain employs TRBV18 and TRBJ2-7; 7 bases map to TRBD2. Germline V CDR1 and CDR2: KGHSH, LQKENI. J lost 0 bases, V lost 3 bases, and 2 bases had no gene match. The CDR3 spans 14 residues. The CDR3 loop is CASSPLADSYEQYF. CDR3 DNA: TGTGCCAGCTCACCCCTAGCGGACTCCTACGAGCAGTACTTC.

This sequence joins TRBV27 and TRBJ1-1; D is perhaps TRBD1 (5 bases). The V gene's germline CDR1 is MNHEY and CDR2 SMNVEV (reference sequence). The CDR3 has 14 amino acids. V lost 6 bases, J lost 0 bases, and 11 bases lay in between. The chain's CDR3 is CASRHRSMNTEAFF. The CDR3 DNA reads as TGTGCCAGCAGGCACAGGTCTATGAACACTGAAGCTTTCTTT.

This clone was counted once. Here the CDR3 DNA reads TGTGCCAGTAGTATAGTTGGTACGTCAGGGGAGAATCAGCCCCAGCATTTT. It specifies CASSIVGTSGENQPQHF. This chain uses TRBV19 with TRBJ1-5, with D perhaps matching TRBD1 (6 bases). This CDR3 region has 17 residues. Trimming removed 1 base at V and 4 bases at J, with 17 bases between. CDR1 and CDR2 from the germline V gene are LNHDA and SQIVND (reference sequence). The full variable domain, in which reference TRBV19 and TRBJ1-5 provide the parts outside the CDR3, is DGGITQSPKYLFRKEGQNVTLSCEQNLNHDAMYWYRQDPGQGLRLIYYSQIVNDFQKGDIAEGYSVSREKKESFPLTVTSAQKNPTAFYLCASSIVGTSGENQPQHFGDGTRLSIL.

This chain connects TRBV30 to TRBJ2-2; 8 bases fit TRBD2. There are 14 residues in the CDR3. Per germline, CDR1 GTSNPN and CDR2 SVGIG (reference sequence). J gave up 2 bases and V 5 bases, and 4 bases lay outside the gene matches. Written as DNA, the CDR3 is TGTGCCTGGCCGGGACTAGTAAACACCGGGGAGCTGTTTTTT. The encoded protein is CAWPGLVNTGELFF.

The chain couples TRBV7-9 to TRBJ2-6; maybe TRBD1 (5 bases). Per germline, CDR1 SEHNR and CDR2 FQNEAQ (reference sequence). The germline V and J ends were trimmed by 2 bases and 2 bases, with 19 bases remaining between them. The CDR3 has 19 amino acids. This CDR3 is CASSLPSQGRTAGANVLTF. The CDR3 DNA is TGTGCCAGCAGCTTACCTTCCCAGGGTCGCACCGCTGGGGCCAACGTCCTGACTTTC.

V and J are TRBV5-6 and TRBJ2-5; tentatively, D is TRBD1 (7 bases). The CDR3 loop spans 15 amino acids. Germline V gene lookup returns CDR1 SGHDT and CDR2 YYEEEE. V lost 4 bases and J lost 3, with 16 bases in between. This CDR3 is CASSLPGRGEETQYF. The CDR3 DNA is TGTGCCAGCAGCCTACCGGGCAGGGGGGAAGAGACCCAGTACTTC.

This clone appeared once. The chain joins TRBV9 to TRBJ2-1, with D unresolved. The germline V gene encodes CDR1 SGDLS and CDR2 YYNGEE. Trimming shortened V by 4 bases and J by 4 bases, and 15 bases separated the two germline ends. The CDR3 sequence is 15 residues long. The CDR3 DNA is TGTGCCAGCAGCAAAGACCCCAACGGGTACAATGAGCAGTTCTTC. Translating gives CASSKDPNGYNEQFF.

The CDR3 loop is CAWRIVGGNSPLHF. The CDR3 DNA reads as TGTGCCTGGAGAATAGTTGGGGGGAATTCACCCCTCCACTTT. The V call is TRBV30, the J call TRBJ1-6; maybe TRBD1 (5 bases). The V and J ends lost 3 bases and 7 bases respectively, with 13 bases between them. Germline CDR1 GTSNPN, CDR2 SVGIG (reference sequence). This CDR3 has 14 residues.

The chain links TRBV4-1 to TRBJ2-2, with 9 bases matching TRBD2. V dropped 1 base and J dropped 5; count of bases not matched to a gene: 8. The CDR3 sequence is 17 residues long. Germline CDR1 MGHRA, CDR2 YSYEKL. The DNA of the CDR3 is TGCGCCAGCAGCCAAGTGTCGCTCGGACTAGCGACCGGGGAGCTGTTTTTT. It translates to CASSQVSLGLATGELFF.

Only a few counts were recorded for this clone. V and J are TRBV25-1 and TRBJ2-5, with a weak D call TRBD1 (5 bases). Trimming left V 0 bases short and J 2 bases short, with 16 bases between. Germline CDR1 and CDR2: MGHDK and SYGVNS. This CDR3 is built from 17 residues. The CDR3 sequence is CASSEYQGTGVQETQYF. CDR3 bases: TGTGCCAGCAGTGAATATCAGGGAACGGGTGTTCAAGAGACCCAGTACTTC.

The V and J genes are TRBV28 and TRBJ1-6, with D hard to call. Trimming stripped 9 bases from V and 9 bases from J, with 9 bases between. CDR3 length: 11 amino acids. Germline CDR1 is MDHEN and CDR2 is SYDVKM. CDR3 sequence: CASTRGSPLHF. CDR3 bases: TGTGCCAGTACTCGGGGTTCACCCCTCCACTTT.

There are a few counts of this clone. The chain is built from TRBV2 and TRBJ1-2, with TRBD1 as a possible D gene (6 bases). Germline CDR1 is SNHLY and CDR2 is FYNNEI. The V gene lost 6 bases and the J gene lost 1 base, with 9 bases spanning the gap. The CDR3 consists of 13 residues. The CDR3 loop is CASRGASNYGYTF. CDR3 nucleotide sequence: TGTGCCAGCAGGGGGGCCAGTAACTATGGCTACACCTTC.

This chain links TRBV11-2 with TRBJ2-7; a weak D match, TRBD1 (6 bases). The V gene lost 2 bases and the J gene lost 4 bases, with 9 bases spanning the gap. This CDR3 is built from 13 residues. Germline loops: CDR1 SGHAT, CDR2 FQNNGV. CDR3 sequence: CASSLQGMYEQYF. The CDR3 DNA follows: TGTGCCAGCAGCTTACAGGGGATGTACGAGCAGTACTTC.

Comment on this clone: A read error may produce the germline difference seen at one junction end. The V gene is TRBV20-1, the J gene TRBJ1-1; D possibly corresponds to TRBD1 (5 bases). This CDR3 region has 10 residues. CDR1 is DFQATT, CDR2 SNEGSKA, per germline (reference sequence). CDR3 amino acids: CSARAGDPAF. The CDR3 DNA follows: TGCAGTGCTAGAGCGGGGGACCCGGCCTTT.

The rearrangement joins TRBV7-3 to TRBJ2-3; 11 bases line up with TRBD2. In germline, CDR1 is SGHTA, CDR2 FQGTGA. Trimming took 5 bases from V and 4 from J; bases not matched to a gene: 8. CDR3 size: 16 residues. The CDR3 sequence: CASSPLAGGRADTQYF. CDR3 DNA: TGTGCCAGCAGCCCATTAGCGGGAGGGAGGGCAGATACGCAGTATTTT.

The CDR3 DNA sequence: TGCGCCAGCCGCCCGGGGGATATGGCGAATGAGCAGTTCTTC. It encodes CASRPGDMANEQFF. The rearrangement links TRBV10-2 to TRBJ2-1; tentatively, D is TRBD2 (6 bases). Per germline, CDR1 WSHSY and CDR2 SAAADI. The V gene lost 8 bases and the J gene lost 7 bases, with 18 bases spanning the gap. The CDR3 extends over 14 amino acids.

This chain connects TRBV7-8 to TRBJ2-1, with 7 bases that match TRBD1. The germline V gene has CDR1 SGHVS and CDR2 FQNEAQ. The ends lost 5 bases at V and 12 bases at J; junction bases unmatched: 7. The CDR3 is 12 amino acids. CDR3 loop: CASSPRGLGQFF. In DNA form, the CDR3 reads TGTGCCAGCAGCCCGAGGGGGCTCGGGCAGTTCTTC. Supplemented by reference TRBV7-8 and TRBJ2-1, the full variable domain reads GAGVSQSPRYKVAKRGQDVALRCDPISGHVSLFWYQQALGQGPEFLTYFQNEAQLDKSGLPSDRFFAERPEGSVSTLKIQRTQQEDSAVYLCASSPRGLGQFFGPGTRLTVL.

This clone was found once. The V gene is TRBV3-1 (or the pseudogene TRBV3-2), the J gene TRBJ2-3; TRBD2 matches 7 bases. Germline CDR1 LGHDT, CDR2 YNNKEL (reference sequence). The CDR3 has 14 amino acids. V was pared by 3 bases and J by 4 bases, with 4 bases of the junction left unmatched. The chain's CDR3 is CASSQRELADTQYF. The DNA of the CDR3 is TGTGCCAGCAGCCAGCGGGAGTTGGCAGATACGCAGTATTTT.